This TCR beta chain appears in the sequencing data of a study of identical twins. Overall study findings and caveats: Beta out-of-frame sequences showed weaker excess sharing between twins. Donors were not followed over many years; analysis was cross-sectional.

TCRdb reprocessed the 5' RACE reads via MiXCR and lists one record per CDR3 protein. The table lists about 220,000 distinct CDR3 sequences, around 7.6% of them singletons. Only healthy Caucasians were included as donors. Trimming at V came to 5 bases and at J to 9 bases, leaving 13 bases not matched to a gene. Germline-derived CDR1 and CDR2 are PRHDT and FYEKMQ (reference sequence). The CDR3 has 16 residues. This clonotype was seen a few times. Its antigen is not known. These sequences were also reported in another study, on yellow fever vaccine responses in identical twins. That source notes: Twins reportedly showed a vaccine T cell response that seemed partly convergent and partly personalized.

The TCR was taken from a woman under 30 in good health. The chain couples TRBV13 to TRBJ2-1; 10 nucleotides line up with TRBD2. Material for sequencing was CD8+ T cells sorted from blood. CDR3 loop: CASSASRAGGSGEQFF. Here the CDR3 DNA reads TGTGCCAGCAGCGCCTCTCGAGCGGGGGGGAGTGGTGAGCAGTTCTTC.